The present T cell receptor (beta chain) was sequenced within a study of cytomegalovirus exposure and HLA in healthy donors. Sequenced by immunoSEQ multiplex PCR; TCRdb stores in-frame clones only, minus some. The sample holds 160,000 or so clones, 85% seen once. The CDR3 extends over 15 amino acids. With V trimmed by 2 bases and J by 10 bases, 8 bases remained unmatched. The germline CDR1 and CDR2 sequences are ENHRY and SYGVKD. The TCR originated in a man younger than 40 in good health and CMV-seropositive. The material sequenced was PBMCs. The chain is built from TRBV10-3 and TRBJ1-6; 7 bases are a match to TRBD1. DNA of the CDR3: TGTGCCATCAGTGAGCCGACAGGGCGAGAATCACCCCTCCACTTT. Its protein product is CAISEPTGRESPLHF.